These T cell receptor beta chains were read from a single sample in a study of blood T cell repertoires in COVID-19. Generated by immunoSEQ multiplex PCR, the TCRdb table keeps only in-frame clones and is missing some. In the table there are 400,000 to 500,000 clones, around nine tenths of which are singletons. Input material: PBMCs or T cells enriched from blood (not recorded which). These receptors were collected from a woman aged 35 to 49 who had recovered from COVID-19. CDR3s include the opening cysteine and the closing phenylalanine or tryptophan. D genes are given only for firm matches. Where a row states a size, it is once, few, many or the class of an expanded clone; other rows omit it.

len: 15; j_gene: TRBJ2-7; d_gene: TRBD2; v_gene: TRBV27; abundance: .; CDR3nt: TGTGCCAGCAGTTACGGGACTAGGGGGTCCTACGAGCAGTACTTC; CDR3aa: CASSYGTRGSYEQYF
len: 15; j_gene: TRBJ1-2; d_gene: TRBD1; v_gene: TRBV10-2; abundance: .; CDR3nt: TGCGCCAGCAGTAGCCAACTACAGGGGATTAATGGCTACACCTTC; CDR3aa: CASSSQLQGINGYTF
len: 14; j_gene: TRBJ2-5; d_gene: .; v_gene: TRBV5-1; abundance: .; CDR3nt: TGCGCCAGCAGCTTGTTGGGGGGGCGAGAGACCCAGTACTTC; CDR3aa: CASSLLGGRETQYF
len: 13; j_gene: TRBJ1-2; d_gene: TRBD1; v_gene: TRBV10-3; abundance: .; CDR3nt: TGTGCCATCAGCCGGGACAGAAACTATGGCTACACCTTC; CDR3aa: CAISRDRNYGYTF
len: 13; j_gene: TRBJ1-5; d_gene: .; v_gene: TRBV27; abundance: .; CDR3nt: TGTGCCAGCAGTTTCTTTCCCAATCAGCCCCAGCATTTT; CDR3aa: CASSFFPNQPQHF
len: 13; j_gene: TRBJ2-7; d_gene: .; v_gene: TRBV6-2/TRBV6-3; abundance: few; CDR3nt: TGTGCCAGCAGTCTGAGTAGGGGTTACGAGCAGTACTTC; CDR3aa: CASSLSRGYEQYF
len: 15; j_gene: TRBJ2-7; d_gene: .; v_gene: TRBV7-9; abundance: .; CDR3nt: TGTGCCAGCAGCTTATTGGCTTCTAGCTCCCACGAGCAGTACTTC; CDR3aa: CASSLLASSSHEQYF
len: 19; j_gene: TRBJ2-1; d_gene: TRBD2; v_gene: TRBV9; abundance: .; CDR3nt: TGTGCCAGCAGCGTAGTCACCCGAGGACTAGCGGGCGAACCGGATGAGCAGTTCTTC; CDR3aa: CASSVVTRGLAGEPDEQFF
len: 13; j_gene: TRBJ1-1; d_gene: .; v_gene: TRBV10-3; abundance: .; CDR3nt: TGTGCCATCAGTGAGAAGGGGATGGGTGAAGCTTTCTTT; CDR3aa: CAISEKGMGEAFF
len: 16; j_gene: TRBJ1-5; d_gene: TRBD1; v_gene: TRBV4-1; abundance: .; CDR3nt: TGCGCCAGCAGCCAAGAGTCACAGGGGGGAAGAGGGCCCCAGCATTTT; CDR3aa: CASSQESQGGRGPQHF
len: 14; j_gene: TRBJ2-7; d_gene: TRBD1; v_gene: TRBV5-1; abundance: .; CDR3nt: TGCGCCAGCAGGGGGGCAGGGGGTGACTACGAGCAGTACTTC; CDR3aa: CASRGAGGDYEQYF
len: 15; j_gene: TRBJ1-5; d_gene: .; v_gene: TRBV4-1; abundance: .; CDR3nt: TGCGCCAGCAGCCTTACTGGACAAGGCGATCAGCCCCAGCATTTT; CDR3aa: CASSLTGQGDQPQHF
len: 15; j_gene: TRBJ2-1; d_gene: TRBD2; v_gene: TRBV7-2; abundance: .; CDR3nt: TGTGCCAGCAGCTTAGCGTGGGGACTAGATATCGAGCAGTTCTTC; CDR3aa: CASSLAWGLDIEQFF
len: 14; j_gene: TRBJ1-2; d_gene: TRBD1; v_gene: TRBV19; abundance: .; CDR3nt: TGTGCCAGTAGTAGGACCGGGACAGGCTATGGCTACACCTTC; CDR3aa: CASSRTGTGYGYTF
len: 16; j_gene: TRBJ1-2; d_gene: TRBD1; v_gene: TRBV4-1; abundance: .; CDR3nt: TGCGCCAGCAGCCAAGGCGGGACAGCACTCAACTATGGCTACACCTTC; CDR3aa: CASSQGGTALNYGYTF
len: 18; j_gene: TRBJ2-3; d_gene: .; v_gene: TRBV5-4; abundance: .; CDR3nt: TGTGCCAGCAGCTTTGAGTTGAGGGGGATGGAGAGCACAGATACGCAGTATTTT; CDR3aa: CASSFELRGMESTDTQYF
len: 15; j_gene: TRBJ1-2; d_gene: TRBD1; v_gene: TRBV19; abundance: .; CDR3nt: TGTGCCAGTAGTATCCTAGGACAGGGCCAGAGGGGCTACACCTTC; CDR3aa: CASSILGQGQRGYTF
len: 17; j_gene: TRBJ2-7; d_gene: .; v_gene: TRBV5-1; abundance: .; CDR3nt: TGCGCCAGCAGCTTGATCGGGGGCGACGGGGGGCTATACGAGCAGTACTTC; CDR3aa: CASSLIGGDGGLYEQYF
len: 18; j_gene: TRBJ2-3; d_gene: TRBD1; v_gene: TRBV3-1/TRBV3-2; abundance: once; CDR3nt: TGTGCCAGCAGCCAAGGGGTGGGGTTAGGACAGGGCACAGATACGCAGTATTTT; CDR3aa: CASSQGVGLGQGTDTQYF
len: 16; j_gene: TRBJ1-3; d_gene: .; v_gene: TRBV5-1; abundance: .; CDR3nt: TGCGCCAGCAGCTTTGGCACAGGGAACTCTGGAAACACCATATATTTT; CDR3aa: CASSFGTGNSGNTIYF
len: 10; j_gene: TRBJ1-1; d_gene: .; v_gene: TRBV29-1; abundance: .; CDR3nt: TGCAGCGCGGGACCGCGTGAAGCTTTCTTT; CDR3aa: CSAGPREAFF
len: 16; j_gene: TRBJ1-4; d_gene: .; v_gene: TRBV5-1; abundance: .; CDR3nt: TGCGCCAGCAGCTTGGCTCCCCGGGGTACTAATGAAAAACTGTTTTTT; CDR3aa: CASSLAPRGTNEKLFF
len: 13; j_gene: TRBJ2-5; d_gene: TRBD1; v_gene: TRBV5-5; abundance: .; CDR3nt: TGTGCCAGCAGCACGACAGGGAAAGAGACCCAGTACTTC; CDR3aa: CASSTTGKETQYF
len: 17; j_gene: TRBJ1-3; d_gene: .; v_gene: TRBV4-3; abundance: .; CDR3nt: TGCGCCAGCAGCCAAGGTATCCATCTGGAGGAAGGAAACACCATATATTTT; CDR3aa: CASSQGIHLEEGNTIYF
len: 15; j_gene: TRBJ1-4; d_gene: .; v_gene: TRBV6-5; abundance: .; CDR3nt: TGTGCCAGCACGATGGGACAAACAACTAATGAAAAACTGTTTTTT; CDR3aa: CASTMGQTTNEKLFF
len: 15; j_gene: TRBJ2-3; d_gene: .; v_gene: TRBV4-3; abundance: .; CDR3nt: TGCGCCAGCAGCCAAGATCTAGTTGGTGTGGATACGCAGTATTTT; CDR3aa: CASSQDLVGVDTQYF
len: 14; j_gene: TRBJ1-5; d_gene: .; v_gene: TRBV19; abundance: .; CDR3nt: TGTGCCAGTACCTACGGGGGGCTCAATCAGCCCCAGCATTTT; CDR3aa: CASTYGGLNQPQHF
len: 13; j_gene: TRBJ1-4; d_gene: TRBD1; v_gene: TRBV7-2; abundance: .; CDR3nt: TGTGCCAGCAGCTTAGGGGGAACAGGGGCACTGTTTTTT; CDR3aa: CASSLGGTGALFF